This T cell receptor (beta chain) stems from a study of blood T cell repertoires in COVID-19. Study context: Both acute and convalescent COVID-19 samples were obtained from the United States, Italy and Spain. PBMCs, B-cell-depleted T cells, or T cells were the source of the cDNA or gDNA that made up the material.

There are a few counts of this clone. In the original analysis: It was from reference gene primer amplification that nucleated cell counts were estimated. Libraries were prepared by immunoSEQ multiplex PCR; TCRdb keeps only in-frame clonotypes and omits some of them. From that table come the V and J calls and clone size; the DNA was used to work out D and trimming. The table records under 95,000 clones, over 75% of them present only once. CDR1 and CDR2 from the germline V gene are MGHRA and YSYEKL. Trimming at V came to 5 bases and at J to 8 bases, leaving 12 bases not matched to a gene. The CDR3 length is 16 residues.

The J gene is TRBJ2-1, the V gene TRBV4-1, with TRBD1 matching 10 bases. The TCR was taken from a woman aged 70-85 years with acute or convalescent COVID-19. The sample taken for sequencing was peripheral blood. Written as DNA, the CDR3 is TGCGCCAGCAGCTACCCGCGGGACAGGGGTAGGGATGAGCAGTTCTTC. Residues: CASSYPRDRGRDEQFF.